Described below is a single TCR beta chain sequence and its context. Its target is not known. The data stem from a study of cytomegalovirus exposure and HLA in healthy donors. As for the study in general: The 120 or so validation repertoires used a platform that matched the one used for the roughly 650 first-cohort repertoires, as a later analysis reported.

TCRdb's table, derived via immunoSEQ multiplex PCR, lists solely in-frame clones and lacks some. The table lists some 130,000 clones, approximately 84% of them singletons. Findings and caveats of the study: Researchers catalogued approximately 170 TCR beta chains as cytomegalovirus-associated. Rarity marked most TCR sequences, yet some public TCRs occurred in many donors. Cytomegalovirus status was reportedly diagnosed by the classifier with high sensitivity and specificity.

The CDR3 extends over 15 amino acids. V lost 0 bases to trimming and J lost 6 bases, with 12 bases between them. Germline CDR1 SGDLS, CDR2 YYNGEE. This sequence originates from a young man in good health and CMV-seropositive. The sample comprised PBMCs. J is TRBJ1-4 and V is TRBV9; D ambiguous. The CDR3 coding sequence is TGTGCCAGCAGCGTAGGATCGGACTCCCATGAAAAACTGTTTTTT. As protein: CASSVGSDSHEKLFF.